This T cell receptor beta chain was identified during a study of PD-1 blockade in classical Hodgkin lymphoma. Assay: immunoSEQ multiplex PCR; the TCRdb copy retains only in-frame clones and omits some. The sample yields roughly 31,000 clones, 85% to 90% seen once. With respect to this clone: Antigen unknown.

All the patients suffered relapse after autologous stem cell transplantation, and brentuximab vedotin exposure differed. Magnetic negative selection purified CD4+ T cells from thawed PBMCs. Between the trimmed V and J ends, which lost 0 bases and 0 bases, there was a span of 10 bases. The CDR3 has 16 amino acids. Germline CDR1 reads MNHNS; CDR2 reads SASEGT. Study observations and caveats: The diversity seen at baseline in complete responders resembled that of newly diagnosed patients.

The specimen comprised CD4+ T cells from blood, sampled at baseline. The chain is built from TRBV6-1 and TRBJ2-3; D is unresolved. The origin of this receptor is a human donor with classical Hodgkin lymphoma. CDR3 DNA sequence: TGTGCCAGCAGTGAAGCAAGGAGATATAGCACAGATACGCAGTATTTT. Translated, it gives CASSEARRYSTDTQYF.